This passage covers 8 T cell receptor beta chains from one sample sequenced in a study of blood T cell repertoires in COVID-19. Measured with immunoSEQ multiplex PCR; TCRdb has only the in-frame clones, and not every one. The data show roughly 160,000 clones, almost 85% seen once. The sequenced sample was peripheral blood. These receptors all stem from a man between 18 and 35 years old with active or convalescent COVID-19.

The chain employs TRBV2 and TRBJ1-2; no firm D call. Trimming took 3 bases from V and 0 from J, leaving 11 bases between them. Germline V gene sequence: CDR1 SNHLY, CDR2 FYNNEI. This CDR3 comprises 15 residues. Here the CDR3 DNA reads TGTGCCAGCAGTGATGAGTCTTCTCCTAACTATGGCTACACCTTC. Translated, it gives CASSDESSPNYGYTF.

The chain is built from TRBV27 and TRBJ2-6; D gene ambiguous. The germline V gene has CDR1 MNHEY and CDR2 SMNVEV (reference sequence). Trimming removed 2 bases from V and 2 bases from J, with 13 bases in between. The length of the CDR3 is 17 residues. The CDR3 sequence is CASSLHGFEAGANVLTF. The CDR3 coding sequence is TGTGCCAGCAGTTTACATGGGTTTGAGGCTGGGGCCAACGTCCTGACTTTC. Supplemented by reference TRBV27 and TRBJ2-6, the full variable domain reads EAQVTQNPRYLITVTGKKLTVTCSQNMNHEYMSWYRQDPGLGLRQIYYSMNVEVTDKGDVPEGYKVSRKEKRNFPLILESPSPNQTSLYFCASSLHGFEAGANVLTFGAGSRLTVL.

The chain is built from TRBV15 and TRBJ2-1, with a possible D match to TRBD2 (6 bases). The V gene's germline CDR1 is LNHNV and CDR2 YYDKDF (reference sequence). V was trimmed by 5 bases and J by 5 bases, leaving 19 bases between them. The CDR3 runs 16 residues. The CDR3 nucleotides read TGTGCCACCAGCCCCTGGAGGGAACGAGGAAACAATGAGCAGTTCTTC. Translation gives CATSPWRERGNNEQFF.

The V gene is TRBV6-6, the J gene TRBJ2-7; tentative D call: TRBD1 (6 bases). The CDR3 contains 14 residues. Germline V gene data show CDR1 as MNHNY and CDR2 as SVGAGI (reference sequence). Trimming shortened V by 4 bases and J by 2 bases, and 12 bases separated the two germline ends. The CDR3 sequence is CASSSQGPAYEQYF. The CDR3 DNA reads TGTGCCAGCAGTTCACAGGGTCCGGCCTACGAGCAGTACTTC.

This CDR3 is CASSIGVGGPTYEQYF. CDR3 nucleotide sequence: TGTGCCAGCAGTATTGGTGTGGGCGGGCCAACCTACGAGCAGTACTTC. The J gene is TRBJ2-7, the V gene TRBV4-2, with D perhaps matching TRBD2 (5 bases). The CDR3 loop spans 16 amino acids. V was shortened by 6 bases and J by 2 bases, with 20 bases between the two germline ends. The germline CDR1 and CDR2 sequences are LGHNA and YNFKEQ.

The gene calls are TRBV7-8 and TRBJ1-1, with 10 bases that match TRBD1. Losses at the gene ends were 1 base for V and 3 bases for J; bases not matched to a gene: 2. This CDR3 spans 15 amino acids. Germline assignment: CDR1 SGHVS and CDR2 FQNEAQ. This CDR3 reads CASSLDGTGDTEAFF. CDR3 bases: TGTGCCAGCAGCTTAGATGGGACAGGGGACACTGAAGCTTTCTTT.

The V gene is TRBV18, the J gene TRBJ2-7; 8 bases line up with TRBD1. The CDR3 sequence is 14 residues long. V lost 3 bases and J lost 0; bases outside the gene matches: 1. Germline CDR1 KGHSH, CDR2 LQKENI. The CDR3 region is CASSPGQDSYEQYF. The CDR3 region has the DNA TGTGCCAGCTCACCGGGACAGGACTCCTACGAGCAGTACTTC.

The table lists this clone with a few counts. The chain employs TRBV6-2 or TRBV6-3 and TRBJ1-2; 9 bases line up with TRBD1. CDR1 and CDR2 (germline): MNHEY, SVGEGT. The ends lost 2 bases at V and 2 bases at J; junction bases unmatched: 9. The CDR3 runs to 17 residues. The CDR3 region has the DNA TGTGCCAGCAGTTACACAGAAACAGGGGGCTCAAACTATGGCTACACCTTC. Translating it yields CASSYTETGGSNYGYTF.